This T cell receptor (beta chain) was documented in a study of response to subunit inactivated influenza vaccine. Findings and caveats of the study: The authors offered the suggestion that each seasonal influenza vaccination recruits few new T cells.

TCRdb fed the RT-PCR reads into MiXCR, producing one record per CDR3 protein. The data show 550,000 to 800,000 distinct CDR3 sequences, roughly 14% seen once. With respect to this clonotype: Its specificity is not known.

The V and J ends lost 3 bases and 2 bases, in that order; junction bases with no gene match: 9. The CDR3 runs to 18 residues. From germline, CDR1 is SGHDT and CDR2 YYEEEE. The TCR was taken from a man aged 45-65 years who received an inactivated influenza vaccine. Sequenced material: PBMCs from blood, taken less than 15 days before vaccination. This chain joins TRBV5-6 and TRBJ2-5; TRBD2 agrees at 14 bases. CDR3 in amino acids: CASSSLGLAGESQETQYF. The CDR3 DNA follows: TGTGCCAGCAGCTCACTGGGACTAGCGGGGGAGTCGCAAGAGACCCAGTACTTC.